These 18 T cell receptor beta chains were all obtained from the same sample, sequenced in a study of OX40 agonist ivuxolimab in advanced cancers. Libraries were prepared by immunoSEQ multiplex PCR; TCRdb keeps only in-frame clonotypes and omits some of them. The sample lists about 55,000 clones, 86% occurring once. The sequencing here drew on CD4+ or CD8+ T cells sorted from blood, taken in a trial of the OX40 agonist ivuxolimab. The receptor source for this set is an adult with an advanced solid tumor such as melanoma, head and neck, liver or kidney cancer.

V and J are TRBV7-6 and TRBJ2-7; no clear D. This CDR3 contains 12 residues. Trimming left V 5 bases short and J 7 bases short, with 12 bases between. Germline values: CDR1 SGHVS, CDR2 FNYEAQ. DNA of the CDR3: TGTGCCAGCAGCCCCCTTAATACGGAGCAGTACTTC. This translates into CASSPLNTEQYF.

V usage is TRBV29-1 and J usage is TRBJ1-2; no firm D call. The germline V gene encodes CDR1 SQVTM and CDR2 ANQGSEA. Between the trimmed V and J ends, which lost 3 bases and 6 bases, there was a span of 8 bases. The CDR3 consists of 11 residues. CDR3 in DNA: TGCAGCGTTGATGGTAGGGATGGCTACACCTTC. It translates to CSVDGRDGYTF.

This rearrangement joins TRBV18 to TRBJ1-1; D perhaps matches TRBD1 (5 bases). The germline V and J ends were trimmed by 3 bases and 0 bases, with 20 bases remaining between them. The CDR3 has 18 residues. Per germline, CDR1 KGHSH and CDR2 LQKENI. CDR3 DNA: TGTGCCAGCTCACCTTATCTCGGGGCAGATTATATGAACACTGAAGCTTTCTTT. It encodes CASSPYLGADYMNTEAFF.

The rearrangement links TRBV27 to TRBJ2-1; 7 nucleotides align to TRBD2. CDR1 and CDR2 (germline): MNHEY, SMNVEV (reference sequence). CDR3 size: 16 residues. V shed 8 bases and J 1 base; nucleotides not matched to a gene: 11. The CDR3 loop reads CASREVGISSYNEQFF. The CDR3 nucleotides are TGTGCCAGCCGGGAGGTGGGGATCAGTTCCTACAATGAGCAGTTCTTC.

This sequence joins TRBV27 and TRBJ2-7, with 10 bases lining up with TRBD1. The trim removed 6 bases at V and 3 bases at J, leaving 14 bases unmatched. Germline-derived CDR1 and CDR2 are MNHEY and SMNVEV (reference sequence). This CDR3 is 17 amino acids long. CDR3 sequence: CASSKNRDRGSRYEQYF. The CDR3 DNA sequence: TGTGCCAGCAGCAAAAACCGGGACAGGGGTTCTCGCTACGAGCAGTACTTC.

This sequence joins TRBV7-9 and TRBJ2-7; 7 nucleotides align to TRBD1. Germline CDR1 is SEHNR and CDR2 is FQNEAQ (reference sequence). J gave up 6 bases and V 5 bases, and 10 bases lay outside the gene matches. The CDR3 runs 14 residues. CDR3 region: CASSRDSYFSEQYF. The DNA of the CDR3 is TGTGCCAGCAGCCGGGACAGCTATTTTAGCGAGCAGTACTTC.

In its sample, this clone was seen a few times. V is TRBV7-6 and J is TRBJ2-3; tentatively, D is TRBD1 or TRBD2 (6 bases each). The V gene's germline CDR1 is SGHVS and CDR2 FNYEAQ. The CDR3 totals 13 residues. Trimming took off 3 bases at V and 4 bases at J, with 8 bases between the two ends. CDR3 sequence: CASSLGGADTQYF. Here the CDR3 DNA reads TGTGCCAGCAGCTTGGGGGGCGCAGATACGCAGTATTTT.

CDR3 coding DNA: TGTGCCAGCAGCTTATGGACAGAGGGTTTAAATGAGCAGTTCTTC. This encodes CASSLWTEGLNEQFF. The gene calls are TRBV11-2 and TRBJ2-1; a possible D gene is TRBD1 (6 bases). From germline, CDR1 is SGHAT and CDR2 FQNNGV. Between the trimmed V and J ends, which lost 2 bases and 7 bases, there was a span of 15 bases. The CDR3 sequence is 15 residues long.

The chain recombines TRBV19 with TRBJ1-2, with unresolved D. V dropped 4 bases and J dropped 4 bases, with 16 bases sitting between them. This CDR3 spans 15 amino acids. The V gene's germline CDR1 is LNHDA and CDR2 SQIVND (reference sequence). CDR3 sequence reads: CASSTYVRETYGYTF. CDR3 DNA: TGTGCCAGTAGTACTTATGTAAGGGAAACCTATGGCTACACCTTC. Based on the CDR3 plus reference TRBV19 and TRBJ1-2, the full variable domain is DGGITQSPKYLFRKEGQNVTLSCEQNLNHDAMYWYRQDPGQGLRLIYYSQIVNDFQKGDIAEGYSVSREKKESFPLTVTSAQKNPTAFYLCASSTYVRETYGYTFGSGTRLTVV.

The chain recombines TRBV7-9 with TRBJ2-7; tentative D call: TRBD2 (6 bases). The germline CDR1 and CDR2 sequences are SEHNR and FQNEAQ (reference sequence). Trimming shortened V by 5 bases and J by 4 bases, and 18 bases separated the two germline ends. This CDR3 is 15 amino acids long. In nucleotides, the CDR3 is TGTGCCAGCAGCCCCCTAGGGGCGGGGAGTTACGAGCAGTACTTC. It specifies CASSPLGAGSYEQYF. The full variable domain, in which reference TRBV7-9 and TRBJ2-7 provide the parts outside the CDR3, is DTGVSQNPRHKITKRGQNVTFRCDPISEHNRLYWYRQTLGQGPEFLTYFQNEAQLEKSRLLSDRFSAERPKGSFSTLEIQRTEQGDSAMYLCASSPLGAGSYEQYFGPGTRLTVT.

CDR3 sequence reads: CASSPTGIEQYF. CDR3 nucleotides: TGTGCCAGCAGCCCCACAGGCATCGAGCAGTACTTC. This chain joins TRBV14 and TRBJ2-7; weak D call: TRBD1 (5 bases). The germline V and J ends were trimmed by 4 bases and 6 bases, with 10 bases remaining between them. The CDR3 extends over 12 amino acids. Germline V gene sequence: CDR1 SGHDN, CDR2 FVKESK.

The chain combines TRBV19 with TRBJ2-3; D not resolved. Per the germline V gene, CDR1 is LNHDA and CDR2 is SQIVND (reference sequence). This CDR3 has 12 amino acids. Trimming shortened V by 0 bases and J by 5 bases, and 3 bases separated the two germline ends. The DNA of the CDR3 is TGTGCCAGTAGTATAGATAAAGATACGCAGTATTTT. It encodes CASSIDKDTQYF.

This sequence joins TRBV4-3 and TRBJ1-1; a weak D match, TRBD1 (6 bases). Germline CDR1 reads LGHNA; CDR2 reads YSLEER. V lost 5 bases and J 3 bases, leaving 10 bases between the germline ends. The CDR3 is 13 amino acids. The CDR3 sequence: CASSFEGDTEAFF. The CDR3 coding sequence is TGCGCCAGCAGCTTTGAGGGGGACACTGAAGCTTTCTTT.

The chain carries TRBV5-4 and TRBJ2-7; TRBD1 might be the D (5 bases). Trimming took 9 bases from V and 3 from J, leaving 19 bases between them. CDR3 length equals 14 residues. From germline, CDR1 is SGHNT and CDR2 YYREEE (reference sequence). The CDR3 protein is CATTKQGGIYEQYF. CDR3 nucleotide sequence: TGTGCCACCACTAAGCAGGGTGGGATCTACGAGCAGTACTTC.

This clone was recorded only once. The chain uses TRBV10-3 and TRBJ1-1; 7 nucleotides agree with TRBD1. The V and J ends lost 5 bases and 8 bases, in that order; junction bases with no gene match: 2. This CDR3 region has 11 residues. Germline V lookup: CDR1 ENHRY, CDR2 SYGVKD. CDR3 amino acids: CAISMGQEAFF. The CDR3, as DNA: TGTGCCATCAGTATGGGACAGGAAGCTTTCTTT.

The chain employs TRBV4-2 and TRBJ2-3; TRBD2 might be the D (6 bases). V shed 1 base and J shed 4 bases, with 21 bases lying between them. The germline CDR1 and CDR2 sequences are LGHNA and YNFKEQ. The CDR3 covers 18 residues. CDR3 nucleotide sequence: TGTGCCAGCAGCCAAGTCTCCCCTAGCGTCTCCGGGCCAGATACGCAGTATTTT. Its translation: CASSQVSPSVSGPDTQYF.

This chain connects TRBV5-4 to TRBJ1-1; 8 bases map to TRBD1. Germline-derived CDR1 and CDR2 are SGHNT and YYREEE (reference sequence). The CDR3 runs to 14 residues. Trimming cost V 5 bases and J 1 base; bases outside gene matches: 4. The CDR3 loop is CASSQDRANTEAFF. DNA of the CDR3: TGTGCCAGCAGTCAGGACAGGGCGAACACTGAAGCTTTCTTT.

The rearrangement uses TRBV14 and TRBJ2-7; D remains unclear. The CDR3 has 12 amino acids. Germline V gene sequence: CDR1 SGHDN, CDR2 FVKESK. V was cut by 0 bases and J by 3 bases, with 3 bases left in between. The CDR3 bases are TGTGCCAGCAGCCAAGACGGCTACGAGCAGTACTTC. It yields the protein CASSQDGYEQYF.